The following is a T cell receptor beta chain sequence with its context. This clonotype was counted between two and nine times. Its antigen is not yet known. Base quality data are lacking; no much larger clone is found one base away. The CDR1 and CDR2 encoded by the germline V gene (reference sequence) are LGHDT and YNNKEL. V gives up 0 bases and J gives up 2 bases, and the segment between their germline ends measures 14 bases. From its cysteine to its phenylalanine, the CDR3 spans 17 amino acids. Only CDR3 DNA remains: 51 bases, in frame from the first base. Library method: 5' RACE. The listed sequencing device is Illumina HiSeq 2000. A universal primer binding site was added through template switching, and the final cDNA carried a unique molecular identifier so that TCR cDNA molecules could be counted accurately. Specific primers in the conserved constant-segment region were used to synthesize first-strand cDNA for the TCR alpha and beta chains. To control for contamination, every cDNA library carried two barcodes: a SMART-Mk sample barcode plus Illumina barcodes. TruSeq adapter sequences along with Illumina sample barcodes were introduced in two successive PCR steps. Sequencing of the TCR alpha and beta cDNA libraries was done on the Illumina HiSeq platform using custom primers. Turning to the authors' computational methods: MiGEC processed the raw reads to extract unique molecular identifiers, while MiXCR was used to determine the CDR3 positions. For each individual, recombination models were inferred using an EM algorithm with the repgenHMM and IGoR tools. Shared clonotypes were analyzed with the tcR package in R, and sharing was normalized by the product of cloneset sizes. Out-of-frame nonproductive sequences were analyzed to study raw recombination free of thymic and clonal selection effects. TCRdb redid the processing of the public reads, applying fastp at Q25 and MiXCR, and retained in-frame beta chains. All rows with the same CDR3 protein become a single entry with the most common DNA and genes. In this record, the V and J calls reflect TCRdb's handling and not the investigators' own analysis. Present in this sample are around 1.7 million distinct CDR3 sequences, 25% to 35% of which were seen just once. About 0.27% of the sample comes from the top ten.

The sample is drawn from a study of identical twins (TCRdb year 2016). About the study as a whole: TCR alpha and beta repertoires from monozygotic twins, unrelated adults of various ages and cord blood were deep-sequenced to test whether fetal clonotypes persist. Replicate twin experiments were performed at different times using different library preparation protocols to rule out contamination. What the study reported, not specific to this receptor: Because the same donors could not be followed over many years, the conclusions relied on cross-sectional statistical analysis. Out-of-frame TCR alpha sharing in monozygotic twins was systematically underestimated by recombination models, whereas sharing between unrelated individuals was in agreement with the recombination models. Fewer insertions were carried by abundant cord blood beta clonotypes; a weaker similar trend was observed in young adult naive repertoires, while no such trend was observed in memory repertoires. Invariant T cells such as MAIT and iNKT could partly confound zero-insertion analyses, although diverse VJ usage argued against such confounding for most clonotypes. In beta out-of-frame sequences, excess twin sharing was weaker, because having fewer shared sequences lowered the signal-to-noise ratio. Out-of-frame TCR alpha sequences shared between twins showed an excess of low generation-probability sequences compared with coincidental sharing between unrelated individuals.

All donors were healthy Caucasians. The chain is assembled from TRBV3-1 and TRBJ1-5, with the D gene not confidently named. This clonotype was sampled from a newborn girl in good health. Sequencing used cord blood. The CDR3 in this case is CASSQDGRAVGNQPQHF. In nucleotides, the sequence is TGTGCCAGCAGCCAAGATGGGAGAGCCGTCGGCAATCAGCCCCAGCATTTT.